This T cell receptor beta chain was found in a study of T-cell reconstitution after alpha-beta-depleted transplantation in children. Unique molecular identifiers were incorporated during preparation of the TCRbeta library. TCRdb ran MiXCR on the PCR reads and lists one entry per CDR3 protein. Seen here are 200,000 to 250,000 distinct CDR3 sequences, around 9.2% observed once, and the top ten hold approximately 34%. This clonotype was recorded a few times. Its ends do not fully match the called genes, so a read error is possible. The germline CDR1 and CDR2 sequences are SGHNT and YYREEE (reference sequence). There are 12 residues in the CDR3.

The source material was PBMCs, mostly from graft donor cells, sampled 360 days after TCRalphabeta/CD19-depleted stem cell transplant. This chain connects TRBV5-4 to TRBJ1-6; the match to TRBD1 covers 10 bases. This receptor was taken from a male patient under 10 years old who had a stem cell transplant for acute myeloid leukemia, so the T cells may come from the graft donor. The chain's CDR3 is CASSLGQGARDF. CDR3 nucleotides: TGTGCCAGCAGCTTGGGACAGGGGGCGCGGGACTTT.